This T cell receptor beta chain was identified in a study of spatial heterogeneity in lung cancer. Between the trimmed V and J ends, which lost 6 bases and 4 bases, there was a span of 10 bases. The CDR3 has 14 amino acids. CDR1 MNHEY and CDR2 SMNVEV come from the germline V gene (reference sequence). Findings and caveats of the study: Blood showed ubiquitous tumor TCRs more often at resection than at routine follow-up.

The time point denotes: sample taken at primary tumor resection. Material for sequencing was whole RNA from tumor, nontumor lung or frozen PBMC, left unsorted. Samples came from 65 to 75 TRACERx patients with untreated early-stage lung cancer. Every TCR cDNA molecule bore a unique molecular identifier. MiXCR, run by TCRdb on the 5' RACE reads, gives a single entry per CDR3 protein. The data hold 20,000 to 25,000 distinct CDR3 sequences, with 4.5% to 5% observed a single time. This clonotype was detected ten times or more. Its antigen is as yet unknown. The source was PBMCs, collected at surgery. This sequence was found in a male donor with early-stage non-small cell lung cancer. The chain is built from TRBV27 and TRBJ2-6; D is ambiguous. The CDR3 loop reads CASSLIKGANVLTF. The DNA of the CDR3 is TGTGCCAGCAGCCTCATAAAGGGGGCCAACGTCCTGACTTTC.